Given below is one T cell receptor (beta chain) in context. This clone showed up just a few times. Its specific antigen is unknown. No base quality values were provided; no much bigger clone lies one nucleotide off. The source of the sample is a study of OX40 agonist ivuxolimab in advanced cancers. Some background on the complete study: Ivuxolimab was an agonistic, fully human IgG2 monoclonal antibody directed against OX40 (CD134), a costimulatory receptor. Intravenous ivuxolimab was administered to patients every 2 weeks at six dose levels: 0.01, 0.1, 0.3, 1.5, 3 and 10 mg/kg. Among the roughly 52 dose-escalation patients, 19 had hepatocellular carcinoma, roughly 15 melanoma, 9 renal cell carcinoma and 9 head and neck cancer. The dose-escalation cohort was around 84% male with a mean age of about 60 years, ranging from roughly 23 to 85. Prior anti-PD-1, anti-PD-L1 or anti-CTLA-4 therapy was permitted, and checkpoint inhibitors had been received by about two fifths of dose-escalation patients. Three dose-escalation patients achieved partial responses, one with hepatocellular carcinoma and two with cutaneous melanoma. Peripheral TCRbeta sequencing aimed to test whether ivuxolimab altered TCR sequence diversity and caused clonal T-cell expansion. The monotherapy dose-escalation portion (N of about 49 patients) of the phase I ivuxolimab trial is reported in the paper.

Genomic DNA was extracted from sorted cells for sequencing of the TCRbeta CDR3 region. The immunoSEQ Assay was used to sequence the TCRbeta CDR3 regions. What TCRdb holds here is the immuneACCESS table cut down to in-frame rearrangements. Part of the clones is not present; checked against another copy, under half of the missing clones reflect an unresolved V gene, and the others are unexplained. The sample data list some 130,000 clones, and 75% to 90% of these were observed just once. Around 0.55% of the sample belongs to the ten largest clones. What the research found in general, with its limitations: At doses of 0.1 to 3.0 mg/kg, clonal expansion of both CD4+ and CD8+ blood T cells was observed from baseline to week 6. The antigen specificity of the peripheral T cells that underwent clonal expansion was not determined. After ivuxolimab, CD8+ T cells had more expanded clones than CD4+ T cells on average. In the 0.1-3.0 mg/kg groups, partial responders had among the lowest normalized peripheral clonal expansion, particularly in CD8+ T cells. Low levels of normalized T-cell clonal expansion were also shown by some nonresponding patients.

CDR1 and CDR2, looked up from the germline V gene, are SNHLY and FYNNEI. V is reduced by 2 bases and J by 6 bases, leaving a spacing of 7 bases between them. From the cysteine through the phenylalanine, the CDR3 covers 12 amino acids. CDR3 DNA is the only sequence kept; it has 36 bases, read in frame from the first base. Patients with autoimmune disease history or receiving systemic immunosuppression were excluded from the trial. In every dose cohort, peripheral blood was drawn for TCR sequencing at baseline, cycle 4 day 1, and cycle 7 day 1. The samples were taken from a phase I, first-in-human, multicenter, open-label dose-escalation trial of ivuxolimab. Adults with locally advanced or metastatic melanoma, renal cell carcinoma, hepatocellular carcinoma or head and neck squamous cell carcinoma were enrolled in the trial. Before TCR sequencing, CD4+ T cells and CD8+ T cells from peripheral blood were sorted into separate populations.

The TCR sequence derives from an adult with an advanced solid tumor such as melanoma, head and neck, liver or kidney cancer. The sequence is built from TRBV2 and TRBJ1-2; no D gene call is confident. The source material was CD4+ or CD8+ T cells sorted from blood, sampled in a trial of the OX40 agonist ivuxolimab. The bases are TGTGCCAGCAGTGAATACAGACATGGCTACACCTTC. Its protein is CASSEYRHGYTF.